This T cell receptor (beta chain) was recorded in a study of T cell responses to AZD1222 COVID-19 vaccine. Overall study results and limits: The repertoires were collected only after the peak T cell response. Spike-specific TCR breadth and depth both grew after two AZD1222 doses. Only a handful of AZD1222 recipients, roughly 6 in all, had baseline seropositivity.

Turning to this clone: What it binds is not known.

TCRdb keeps only in-frame clones here, not all; method: immunoSEQ multiplex PCR. The data show about 94,000 clones, with around 85% seen just once and about 4.5% held by the top ten. Germline V CDR1 and CDR2: SNHLY, FYNNEI. Trimming stripped 4 bases from V and 2 bases from J, with 12 bases between. The length of the CDR3 is 16 residues. The V and J genes are TRBV2 and TRBJ1-6; D might be TRBD1 (6 bases). The input for sequencing was peripheral blood, taken 28 days after the second AZD1222 dose. This receptor was taken from an adult who received the AZD1222 COVID-19 vaccine. Here the CDR3 DNA reads TGTGCCAGCAGTGTCAGGGGAGGGACCTATAATTCACCCCTCCACTTT. Protein sequence: CASSVRGGTYNSPLHF.